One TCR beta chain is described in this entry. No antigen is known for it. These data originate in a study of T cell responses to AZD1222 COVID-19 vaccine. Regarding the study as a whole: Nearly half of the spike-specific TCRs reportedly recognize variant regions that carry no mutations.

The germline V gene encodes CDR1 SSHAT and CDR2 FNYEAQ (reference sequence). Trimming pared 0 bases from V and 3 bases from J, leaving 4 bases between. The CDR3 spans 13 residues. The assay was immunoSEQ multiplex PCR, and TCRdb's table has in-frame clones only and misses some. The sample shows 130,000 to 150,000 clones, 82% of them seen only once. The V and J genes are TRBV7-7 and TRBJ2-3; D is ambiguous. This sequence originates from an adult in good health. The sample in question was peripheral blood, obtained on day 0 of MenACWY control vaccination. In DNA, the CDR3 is TGTGCCAGCAGCTTAGCGCAGACAGATACGCAGTATTTT. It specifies CASSLAQTDTQYF.